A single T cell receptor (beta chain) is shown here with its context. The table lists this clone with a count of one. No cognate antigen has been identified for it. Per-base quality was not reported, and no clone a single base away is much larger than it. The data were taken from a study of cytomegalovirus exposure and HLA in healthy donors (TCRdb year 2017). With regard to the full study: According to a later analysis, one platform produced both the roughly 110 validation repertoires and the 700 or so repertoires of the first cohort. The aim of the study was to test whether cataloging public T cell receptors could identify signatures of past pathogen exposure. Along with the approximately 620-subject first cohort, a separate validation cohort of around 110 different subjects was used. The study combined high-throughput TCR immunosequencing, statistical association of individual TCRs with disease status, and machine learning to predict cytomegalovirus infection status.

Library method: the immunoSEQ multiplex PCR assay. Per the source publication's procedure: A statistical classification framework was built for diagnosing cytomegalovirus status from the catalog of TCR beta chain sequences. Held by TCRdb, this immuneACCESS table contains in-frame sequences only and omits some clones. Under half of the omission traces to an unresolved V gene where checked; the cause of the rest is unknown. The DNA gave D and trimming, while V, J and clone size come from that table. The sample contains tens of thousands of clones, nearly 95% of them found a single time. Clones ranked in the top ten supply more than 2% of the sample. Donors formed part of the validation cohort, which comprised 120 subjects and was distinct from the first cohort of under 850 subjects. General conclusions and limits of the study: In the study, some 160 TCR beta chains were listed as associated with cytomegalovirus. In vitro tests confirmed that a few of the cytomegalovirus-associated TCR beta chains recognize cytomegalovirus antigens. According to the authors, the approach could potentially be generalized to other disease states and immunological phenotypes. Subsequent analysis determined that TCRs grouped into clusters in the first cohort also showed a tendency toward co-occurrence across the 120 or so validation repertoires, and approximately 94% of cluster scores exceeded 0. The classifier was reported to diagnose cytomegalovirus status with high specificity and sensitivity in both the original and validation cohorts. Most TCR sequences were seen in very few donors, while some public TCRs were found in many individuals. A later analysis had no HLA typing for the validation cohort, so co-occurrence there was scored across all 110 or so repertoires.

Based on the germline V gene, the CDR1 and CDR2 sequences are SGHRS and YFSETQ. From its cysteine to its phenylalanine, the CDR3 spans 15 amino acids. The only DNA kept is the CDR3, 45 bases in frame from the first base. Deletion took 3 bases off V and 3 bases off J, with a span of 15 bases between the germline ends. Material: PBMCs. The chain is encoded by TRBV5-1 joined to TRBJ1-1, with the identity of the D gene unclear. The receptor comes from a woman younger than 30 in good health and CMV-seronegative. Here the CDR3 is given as CASSSQMGRDTEAFF. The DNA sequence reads TGCGCCAGCAGCTCCCAGATGGGTCGGGACACTGAAGCTTTCTTT.